The clone carrying this T cell receptor beta chain was counted at least ten times. What it recognizes is unknown. The V end lost 3 bases, the J end lost 1 base, and 14 bases lay between the germline ends. Germline V lookup: CDR1 DFQATT, CDR2 SNEGSKA (reference sequence). CDR3 length equals 15 residues. Authors of the study amplified TCR beta CDR3 regions from RNA transcripts. Using the HTBI primer set, a first-round RT-PCR was run on the TCR CDR3. TCRdb reprocessed the multiplex PCR reads via MiXCR and lists one record per CDR3 protein. The sample gives some 300,000 distinct CDR3 sequences, around 20% of which show up once; about 40% is in the top ten. The sample is drawn from a study of T cells in Graves' hyperthyroidism and ophthalmopathy. Points from the study as a whole: In blood, most of the thyroid clonotypes expanded above 0.001 were also present.

Each person with ophthalmopathy scored at least 3 on the Clinical Activity Score, reached NOSPECS grade 4 or higher, and had been ill under 3 months. Clinical symptoms, serum thyroxine, TRAb, thyroid ultrasound and orbital computed tomography informed diagnoses. The origin of this receptor is a man aged 50-59 years with Graves' ophthalmopathy. The source material was blood. V gene TRBV20-1 combines with J gene TRBJ2-3; perhaps TRBD2 as D (6 bases). CDR3 nucleotides: TGCAGTGCTAGGGGGGTTTCGGGGGGCACAGATACGCAGTATTTT. Protein sequence: CSARGVSGGTDTQYF.